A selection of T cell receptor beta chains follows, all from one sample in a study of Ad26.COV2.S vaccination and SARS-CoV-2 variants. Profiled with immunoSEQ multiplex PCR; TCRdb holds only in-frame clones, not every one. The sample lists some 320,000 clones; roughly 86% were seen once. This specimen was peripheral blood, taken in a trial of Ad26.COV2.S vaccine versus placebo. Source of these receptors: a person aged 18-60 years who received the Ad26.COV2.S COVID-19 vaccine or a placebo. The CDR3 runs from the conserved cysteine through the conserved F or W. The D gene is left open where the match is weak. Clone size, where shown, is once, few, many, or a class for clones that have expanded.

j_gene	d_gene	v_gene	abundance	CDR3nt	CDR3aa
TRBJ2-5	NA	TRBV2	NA	TGTGCCAGCAGGAATGGGCCAAAAGAGACCCAGTACTTC	CASRNGPKETQYF
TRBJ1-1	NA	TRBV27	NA	TGTGCCAGCAGTTTAGGCGGGGGGCGCTTGGACACTGAAGCTTTCTTT	CASSLGGGRLDTEAFF
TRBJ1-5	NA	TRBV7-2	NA	TGTGCCAGCAGCTCAGCCTCAAAGGACCCCGATCGAAATCAGCCCCAGCATTTT	CASSSASKDPDRNQPQHF
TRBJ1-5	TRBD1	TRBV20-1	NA	TGCAGTGCTAGTGGGGACAGGGATTATCAGCCCCAGCATTTT	CSASGDRDYQPQHF
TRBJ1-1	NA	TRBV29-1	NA	TGCAGCGCTGCGCAAGGGAACACTGAAGCTTTCTTT	CSAAQGNTEAFF
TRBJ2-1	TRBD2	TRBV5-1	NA	TGCGCCAGCAGCCTCCTTACTAGCGGGGGGGCTATCGACAATGAGCAGTTCTTC	CASSLLTSGGAIDNEQFF
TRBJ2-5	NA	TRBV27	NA	TGTGCCAGCAGTTCGGCTACCCCCGAGTCAGAGACCCAGTACTTC	CASSSATPESETQYF
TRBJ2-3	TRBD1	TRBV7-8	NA	TGTGCCAGCAGCCACAATCAGGGGGCGTCAGTCACAGATACGCAGTATTTT	CASSHNQGASVTDTQYF
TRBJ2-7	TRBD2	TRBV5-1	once	TGCGCCAGCAGCTTGGGTGGGAGGGCGGCAGTCTACGAGCAGTACTTC	CASSLGGRAAVYEQYF
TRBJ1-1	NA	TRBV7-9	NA	TGTGCCAGCAACTTACTACCGCCGGGGGCTGGGGTTGAAGCTTTCTTT	CASNLLPPGAGVEAFF
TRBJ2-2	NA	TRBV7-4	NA	TGTGCCAGCAGCTCATACTTATTGACTAGTGGACTTAACACCGGGGAGCTGTTTTTT	CASSSYLLTSGLNTGELFF
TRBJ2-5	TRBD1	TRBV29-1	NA	TGCAGCGTTGACAGGGGGCCAGAGACCCAGTACTTC	CSVDRGPETQYF
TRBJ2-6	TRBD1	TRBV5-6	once	TGTGCCAGCAGTCCCCTTCCGGGACAGGGGGCTGGGGCCAACGTCCTGACTTTC	CASSPLPGQGAGANVLTF
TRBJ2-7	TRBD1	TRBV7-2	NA	TGTGCCAGCAGCTTAGGAACAGGGGCTGGGAAGGCCAGGTACTACGAGCAGTACTTC	CASSLGTGAGKARYYEQYF
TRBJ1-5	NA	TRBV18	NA	TGTGCCAGCTCACCAGGGAGAGGTCAGCCCCAGCATTTT	CASSPGRGQPQHF
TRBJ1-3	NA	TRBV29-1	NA	TGCAGCGGTCAGGGCTCTGGAAACACCATATATTTT	CSGQGSGNTIYF
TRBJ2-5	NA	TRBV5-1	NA	TGCGCCAGCTCCTATTCCGGACAGAGCCCGAACCAAGAGACCCAGTACTTC	CASSYSGQSPNQETQYF
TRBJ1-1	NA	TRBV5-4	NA	TGTGCCAGCAGCCTGGACATGAACACTGAAGCTTTCTTT	CASSLDMNTEAFF
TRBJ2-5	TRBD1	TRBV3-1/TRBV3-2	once	TGTGCCAGCAGCCAGACGGACAGGGGAGGGGAGACCCAGTACTTC	CASSQTDRGGETQYF
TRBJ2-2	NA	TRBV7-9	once	TGTGCCAGCACCCTGGCCGATCCGGGCACCGGGGAGCTGTTTTTT	CASTLADPGTGELFF